The next 27 T cell receptor beta chains were all read from a single sample in a study of OX40 agonist ivuxolimab in advanced cancers. TCRdb's copy holds only in-frame clones and misses some; the assay was immunoSEQ multiplex PCR. The table has about 46,000 clones, about 87% seen once. Material: CD4+ or CD8+ T cells sorted from blood, obtained in a trial of the OX40 agonist ivuxolimab. The source is an adult with an advanced solid tumor such as melanoma, head and neck, liver or kidney cancer.

This sequence joins TRBV5-1 and TRBJ1-6; no clear D. CDR1 is SGHRS and CDR2 is YFSETQ in the germline V gene. V was trimmed by 2 bases and J by 0 bases, leaving 9 bases between them. The CDR3 runs to 16 residues. Written as DNA, the CDR3 is TGCGCCAGCAGCTTCCGGCTGAGCTCCTATAATTCACCCCTCCACTTT. Translating it yields CASSFRLSSYNSPLHF.

V gene TRBV30 combines with J gene TRBJ2-1; 7 bases agree with TRBD1. Unmatched junction bases numbered 2, after V lost 2 bases and J lost 4 bases. This CDR3 is 13 amino acids long. CDR1 and CDR2 from the germline V gene are GTSNPN and SVGIG (reference sequence). The CDR3 DNA is TGTGCCTGGAGTAGGGGACAGTACAATGAGCAGTTCTTC. It encodes CAWSRGQYNEQFF.

The V gene is TRBV6-5, the J gene TRBJ1-2; D unresolved. V dropped 2 bases and J dropped 6 bases, with 13 bases sitting between them. Germline V gene data show CDR1 as MNHEY and CDR2 as SVGAGI. CDR3 length: 14 amino acids. The CDR3 coding sequence is TGTGCCAGCAGTTACGGTGGAGGGTCAAATGGCTACACCTTC. Its translation: CASSYGGGSNGYTF.

The gene calls are TRBV7-6 and TRBJ1-1; D is perhaps TRBD1 (6 bases). Germline V gene sequence: CDR1 SGHVS, CDR2 FNYEAQ. CDR3 size: 14 residues. V gave up 3 bases and J gave up 4 bases, with 12 bases separating them. The CDR3 nucleotides are TGTGCCAGCAGCTTGAGCCCAGGGGCCACTGAAGCTTTCTTT. Translated: CASSLSPGATEAFF.

This clone is a singleton in its sample. CDR3 amino acids: CASSYSTEQFF. CDR3 nucleotide sequence: TGTGCCAGCAGTTACTCGACCGAGCAGTTCTTC. The chain recombines TRBV6-6 with TRBJ2-1; D gene unclear. There are 11 residues in the CDR3. Germline assignment: CDR1 MNHNY and CDR2 SVGAGI (reference sequence). Trimming shortened V by 0 bases and J by 10 bases, and 4 bases separated the two germline ends.

This clone has just a few counts. The rearrangement links TRBV5-4 to TRBJ2-7; TRBD1 is a possible D gene (6 bases). V lost 1 base to trimming and J lost 6 bases, with 8 bases between them. From germline, CDR1 is SGHNT and CDR2 YYREEE (reference sequence). The CDR3 is made up of 12 amino acids. For the CDR3, the DNA is TGTGCCAGCAGCTTGAAAGGGGGCGAGCAGTACTTC. This translates into CASSLKGGEQYF. The full variable domain, completed using reference TRBV5-4 and TRBJ2-7, is ETGVTQSPTHLIKTRGQQVTLRCSSQSGHNTVSWYQQALGQGPQFIFQYYREEENGRGNFPPRFSGLQFPNYSSELNVNALELDDSALYLCASSLKGGEQYFGPGTRLTVT.

The chain employs TRBV5-1 and TRBJ2-1, with no clear D. V was clipped by 4 bases and J by 0 bases, with 11 bases between them. The CDR3 has 15 residues. CDR1 is SGHRS, CDR2 YFSETQ, per germline. CDR3 DNA sequence: TGCGCCAGCAGCCTCACTACCAGCTCCTACAATGAGCAGTTCTTC. It encodes CASSLTTSSYNEQFF.

This clone was counted between two and nine times. V usage is TRBV9 and J usage is TRBJ1-4; D remains ambiguous. This CDR3 is built from 15 residues. The ends were cut back, 3 bases at V and 0 bases at J, with 9 bases in the middle. Per germline, CDR1 SGDLS and CDR2 YYNGEE. The CDR3 protein is CASSGAGTTNEKLFF. The CDR3 DNA follows: TGTGCCAGCAGCGGAGCCGGGACAACTAATGAAAAACTGTTTTTT.

This sequence joins TRBV28 and TRBJ2-1, with 12 bases that match TRBD2. Germline trimming cut 3 bases from V and 5 bases from J; bases unmatched to any gene: 8. The germline V gene encodes CDR1 MDHEN and CDR2 SYDVKM. CDR3 length: 17 residues. For the CDR3, the DNA is TGTGCCAGCAGTTTTCGACTAGCGGGGGAGACAAACAATGAGCAGTTCTTC. Translation: CASSFRLAGETNNEQFF.

This clone was seen a few times. The rearrangement links TRBV6-5 to TRBJ1-6; possibly TRBD1 for D (6 bases). The CDR3 extends over 16 amino acids. Germline V lookup: CDR1 MNHEY, CDR2 SVGAGI. V was trimmed by 0 bases and J by 6 bases, leaving 12 bases between them. The CDR3, as DNA: TGTGCCAGCAGTTACTCGAGGGGGGGAGTTAATTCACCCCTCCACTTT. It codes for CASSYSRGGVNSPLHF.

This chain connects TRBV5-4 to TRBJ2-1, with 14 bases matching TRBD2. CDR1 and CDR2 from the germline V gene are SGHNT and YYREEE (reference sequence). V trimming: 4 bases; J trimming: 8 bases; junction bases outside the gene matches: 8. The CDR3 covers 16 residues. The chain's CDR3 is CASSGTRGLAGDEQFF. In DNA, the CDR3 is TGTGCCAGCAGCGGAACCAGGGGACTAGCGGGAGATGAGCAGTTCTTC.

This clone was recorded a few times. The chain is built from TRBV11-3 and TRBJ2-1; TRBD2 might be the D (5 bases). Trimming took off 1 base at V and 7 bases at J, with 14 bases between the two ends. This CDR3 comprises 15 residues. The germline V gene has CDR1 SGHNT and CDR2 YENEEA. The DNA of the CDR3 is TGTGCCAGCAGCTTAGCCAGAATAGCGATAAATGAGCAGTTCTTC. Its translation: CASSLARIAINEQFF.

This chain joins TRBV4-1 and TRBJ2-5; maybe TRBD1 (6 bases). V shed 1 base and J shed 2 bases, with 8 bases lying between them. CDR3 length equals 14 residues. Germline CDR1 and CDR2: MGHRA and YSYEKL. CDR3 sequence (DNA): TGCGCCAGCAGCCAAGTAGGACAGCAAGAGACCCAGTACTTC. Protein: CASSQVGQQETQYF.

V and J are TRBV28 and TRBJ2-1, with 10 bases fitting TRBD2. In germline, CDR1 is MDHEN, CDR2 SYDVKM. V lost 2 bases to trimming and J lost 1 base; unmatched junction nucleotides: 2. CDR3 size: 16 residues. This CDR3 reads CASSLISGRSYNEQFF. The CDR3 nucleotides read TGTGCCAGCAGTTTAATTAGCGGGAGGTCCTACAATGAGCAGTTCTTC.

This clone was seen only once. The chain employs TRBV6-5 and TRBJ1-4, with D possibly being TRBD1 (5 bases). Germline V gene lookup returns CDR1 MNHEY and CDR2 SVGAGI. The V gene lost 4 bases and the J gene lost 8 bases, with 14 bases spanning the gap. This CDR3 has 14 amino acids. The CDR3 is CASSLNPRQEKLFF. CDR3 coding DNA: TGTGCCAGCAGTTTAAATCCGAGACAGGAAAAACTGTTTTTT.

This clone has just one count. The V and J genes are TRBV7-9 and TRBJ2-1, with D uncertain. Trimming stripped 3 bases from V and 5 bases from J, with 17 bases between. Germline V lookup: CDR1 SEHNR, CDR2 FQNEAQ (reference sequence). The CDR3 covers 16 residues. Here the CDR3 DNA reads TGTGCCAGCAGCTTCGCTAAAAACCCGCCCGACAATGAGCAGTTCTTC. It yields the protein CASSFAKNPPDNEQFF. Complete variable domain (other parts from reference TRBV7-9 and TRBJ2-1): DTGVSQNPRHKITKRGQNVTFRCDPISEHNRLYWYRQTLGQGPEFLTYFQNEAQLEKSRLLSDRFSAERPKGSFSTLEIQRTEQGDSAMYLCASSFAKNPPDNEQFFGPGTRLTVL.

The J gene is TRBJ2-5, the V gene TRBV7-2; TRBD2 agrees at 10 bases. CDR1 SGHTA and CDR2 FQGNSA come from the germline V gene. CDR3 size: 16 residues. J was trimmed by 5 bases and V by 1 base; bases with no gene match: 7. CDR3 coding DNA: TGTGCCAGCAGCTTAGTTCCTAGCGGGGGTCGGGAGACCCAGTACTTC. Protein product: CASSLVPSGGRETQYF.

The chain has TRBV9 and TRBJ2-5; 7 bases are shared with TRBD2. The CDR3 sequence is 16 residues long. Germline CDR1 is SGDLS and CDR2 is YYNGEE. Trimming took 4 bases from V and 2 from J; bases not matched to a gene: 11. The CDR3 nucleotides are TGTGCCAGCAGCTCCGCGACCGGGAGGACACAAGAGACCCAGTACTTC. It yields the protein CASSSATGRTQETQYF.

The chain employs TRBV4-3 and TRBJ2-2, with D perhaps given as TRBD1 or TRBD2 (5 bases each). Germline-derived CDR1 and CDR2 are LGHNA and YSLEER. CDR3 length equals 16 residues. V was clipped by 0 bases and J by 5 bases, with 13 bases between them. The CDR3 protein is CASSQEFEEGTGELFF. In nucleotides, the CDR3 is TGCGCCAGCAGCCAAGAATTTGAAGAGGGGACCGGGGAGCTGTTTTTT.

V gene TRBV6-5 combines with J gene TRBJ2-7; D unresolved. Germline CDR1 reads MNHEY; CDR2 reads SVGAGI. Trimming pared 4 bases from V and 0 bases from J, leaving 13 bases between. There are 15 residues in the CDR3. The CDR3 nucleotides are TGTGCCAGCAGTTTGTCCGATGCAAGCTCCTACGAGCAGTACTTC. Protein: CASSLSDASSYEQYF.

Comments on this clone: This same CDR3 is encoded by further DNA sequences in the sample. The V call is TRBV27, the J call TRBJ2-7, with D unresolved. CDR1 and CDR2 from the germline V gene are MNHEY and SMNVEV (reference sequence). There are 13 residues in the CDR3. V lost 0 bases and J 3 bases, leaving 6 bases between the germline ends. CDR3 DNA sequence: TGTGCCAGCAGTTTATCGGGCGACTACGAGCAGTACTTC. It is translated as CASSLSGDYEQYF.

The chain employs TRBV28 and TRBJ1-5, with a tentative D call TRBD1 (6 bases). Trimming cost V 3 bases and J 8 bases, with 14 bases left between them. The CDR3 has 14 residues. Germline lookup yields CDR1 MDHEN and CDR2 SYDVKM. The CDR3 DNA is TGTGCCAGCAGTTTTAGGGGGGGTTGGAAGCCCCAGCATTTT. Protein sequence: CASSFRGGWKPQHF. Full variable domain (missing parts from reference TRBV28 and TRBJ1-5): DVKVTQSSRYLVKRTGEKVFLECVQDMDHENMFWYRQDPGLGLRLIYFSYDVKMKEKGDIPEGYSVSREKKERFSLILESASTNQTSMYLCASSFRGGWKPQHFGDGTRLSIL.

The genes are TRBV7-6 and TRBJ2-7; a possible D gene is TRBD2 (6 bases). V gave up 1 base and J gave up 1 base, with 8 bases separating them. This CDR3 contains 14 residues. Looked up from germline, CDR1 is SGHVS and CDR2 is FNYEAQ. The chain's CDR3 is CASSLVGGSYEQYF. DNA for the CDR3: TGTGCCAGCAGCTTAGTGGGGGGATCCTACGAGCAGTACTTC.

V and J are TRBV4-1 and TRBJ2-1; TRBD2 matches 11 bases. V lost 3 bases to trimming and J lost 5 bases; unmatched junction nucleotides: 12. CDR1 and CDR2 from the germline V gene are MGHRA and YSYEKL. This CDR3 comprises 18 residues. The CDR3 here is CASSQTILAGGKNNEQFF. The CDR3 nucleotides are TGCGCCAGCAGCCAGACCATCCTAGCGGGAGGAAAGAACAATGAGCAGTTCTTC.

The chain is built from TRBV9 and TRBJ2-2; 8 positions match TRBD2. The germline V gene has CDR1 SGDLS and CDR2 YYNGEE. The trim removed 1 base at V and 4 bases at J, leaving 6 bases unmatched. The CDR3 is made up of 16 amino acids. CDR3 DNA sequence: TGTGCCAGCAGCGTAAAAGCTAGCGGGTCCACCGGGGAGCTGTTTTTT. Protein product: CASSVKASGSTGELFF.

V is TRBV7-8 and J is TRBJ2-6; D unclear. The CDR3 sequence is 16 residues long. V lost 1 base to trimming and J lost 0 bases, with 7 bases between them. CDR1 and CDR2 (germline): SGHVS, FQNEAQ. The CDR3 bases are TGTGCCAGCAGCTTAGAGGCGCGCTCTGGGGCCAACGTCCTGACTTTC. This encodes CASSLEARSGANVLTF.

The chain recombines TRBV5-1 with TRBJ2-7; TRBD1 is a possible D gene (5 bases). Germline CDR1 reads SGHRS; CDR2 reads YFSETQ. This CDR3 region has 14 residues. The germline V and J ends were trimmed by 2 bases and 2 bases, with 11 bases remaining between them. The CDR3 nucleotides are TGCGCCAGCAGCTTCGGAACAGGAACCTACGAGCAGTACTTC. Translated, it gives CASSFGTGTYEQYF.